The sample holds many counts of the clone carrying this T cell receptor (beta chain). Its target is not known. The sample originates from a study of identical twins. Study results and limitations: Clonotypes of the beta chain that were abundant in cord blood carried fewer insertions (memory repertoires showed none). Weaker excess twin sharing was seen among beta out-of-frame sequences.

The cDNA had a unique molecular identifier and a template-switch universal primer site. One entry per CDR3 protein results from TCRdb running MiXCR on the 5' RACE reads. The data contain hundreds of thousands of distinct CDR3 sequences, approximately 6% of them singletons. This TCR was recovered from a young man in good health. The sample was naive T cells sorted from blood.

The DNA for the CDR3 is TGCAGCGTTGCTAACAGACTAGCGCTTTACAATGAGCAGTTCTTC. It translates to CSVANRLALYNEQFF. The rearrangement joins TRBV29-1 to TRBJ2-1, with 8 positions matching TRBD2. The germline V gene has CDR1 SQVTM and CDR2 ANQGSEA. Unmatched junction bases numbered 9, after V lost 4 bases and J lost 4 bases. The CDR3 runs to 15 residues.